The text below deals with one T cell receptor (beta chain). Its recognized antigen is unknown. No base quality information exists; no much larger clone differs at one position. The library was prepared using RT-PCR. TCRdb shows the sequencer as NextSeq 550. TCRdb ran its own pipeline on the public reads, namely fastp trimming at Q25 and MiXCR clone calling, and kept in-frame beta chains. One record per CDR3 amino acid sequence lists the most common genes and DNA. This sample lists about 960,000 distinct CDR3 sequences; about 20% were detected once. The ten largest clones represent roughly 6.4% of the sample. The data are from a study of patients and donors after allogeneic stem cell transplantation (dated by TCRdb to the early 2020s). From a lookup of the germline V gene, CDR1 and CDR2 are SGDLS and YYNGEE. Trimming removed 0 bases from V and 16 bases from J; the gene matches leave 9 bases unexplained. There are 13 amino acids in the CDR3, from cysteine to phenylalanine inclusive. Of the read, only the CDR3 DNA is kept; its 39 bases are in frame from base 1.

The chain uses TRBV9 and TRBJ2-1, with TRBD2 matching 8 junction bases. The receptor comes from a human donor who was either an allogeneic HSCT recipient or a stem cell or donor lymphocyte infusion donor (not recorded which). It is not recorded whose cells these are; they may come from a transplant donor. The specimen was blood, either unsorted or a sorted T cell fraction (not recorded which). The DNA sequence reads TGTGCCAGCAGCGTAGGTCTCACCGGGACTAGTTTCTTC. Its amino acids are CASSVGLTGTSFF.